This passage covers 12 T cell receptor beta chains from one sample sequenced in a study of blood T cell repertoires in COVID-19. The method was immunoSEQ multiplex PCR; TCRdb's version includes in-frame clones alone and lacks a portion of them. The repertoire holds 100,000 to 150,000 clones, over 75% seen once, with approximately 8.1% in the top ten. Sequenced material: peripheral blood. These receptors all stem from a man aged 50-59 years with acute or convalescent COVID-19.

The genes are TRBV19 and TRBJ2-6; TRBD1 might be the D (5 bases). The CDR3 sequence is 15 residues long. Trimming shortened V by 7 bases and J by 1 base, and 11 bases separated the two germline ends. CDR1 is LNHDA and CDR2 is SQIVND in the germline V gene (reference sequence). CDR3 nucleotides: TGTGCCAGTACCCTTAAGGGGTCTGGGGCCAACGTCCTGACTTTC. Translation gives CASTLKGSGANVLTF. Filled out from reference TRBV19 and TRBJ2-6, the complete variable domain reads DGGITQSPKYLFRKEGQNVTLSCEQNLNHDAMYWYRQDPGQGLRLIYYSQIVNDFQKGDIAEGYSVSREKKESFPLTVTSAQKNPTAFYLCASTLKGSGANVLTFGAGSRLTVL.

V usage is TRBV7-9 and J usage is TRBJ2-5, with D possibly being TRBD2 (6 bases). The ends were cut back, 6 bases at V and 2 bases at J, with 13 bases in the middle. CDR1 and CDR2 (germline): SEHNR, FQNEAQ (reference sequence). The CDR3 spans 14 residues. CDR3 sequence (DNA): TGTGCCAGCAGTGGGGAGGACCCACAAGAGACCCAGTACTTC. Amino acids: CASSGEDPQETQYF.

J is TRBJ2-1 and V is TRBV12-5; 11 nucleotides match TRBD2. The length of the CDR3 is 17 residues. The junction had 4 bases not matched to a gene; V was cut back by 1 base and J by 2 bases. Per germline, CDR1 LGHNT and CDR2 FRNRAP. CDR3 sequence reads: CASGLASSGRTYNEQFF. CDR3 nucleotides: TGTGCTAGTGGTTTGGCCTCTAGCGGGAGGACCTACAATGAGCAGTTCTTC. The whole variable domain, remainder taken from reference TRBV12-5 and TRBJ2-1, is DARVTQTPRHKVTEMGQEVTMRCQPILGHNTVFWYRQTMMQGLELLAYFRNRAPLDDSGMPKDRFSAEMPDATLATLKIQPSEPRDSAVYFCASGLASSGRTYNEQFFGPGTRLTVL.

This clone was seen only a few times. This sequence joins TRBV30 and TRBJ1-4, with D possibly being TRBD1 (5 bases). Germline V lookup: CDR1 GTSNPN, CDR2 SVGIG (reference sequence). With 2 bases removed from V and 2 bases from J, the gap between germline ends came to 6 bases. The length of the CDR3 is 13 residues. The CDR3 DNA is TGTGCCTGGAGTCGGGGGACTAATGAAAAACTGTTTTTT. This gives the protein CAWSRGTNEKLFF.

The chain is built from TRBV9 and TRBJ2-1; maybe TRBD2 (5 bases). CDR3 length equals 15 residues. Trimming left V 0 bases short and J 7 bases short, with 14 bases between. The germline V gene encodes CDR1 SGDLS and CDR2 YYNGEE. This CDR3 reads CASSVGTLLMNEQFF. CDR3 sequence (DNA): TGTGCCAGCAGCGTAGGGACTCTTCTAATGAATGAGCAGTTCTTC.

Only a few counts were recorded for this clone. This chain connects TRBV6-5 to TRBJ1-5, with D unresolved. Trimming removed 6 bases from V and 7 bases from J, with 10 bases in between. Germline lookup yields CDR1 MNHEY and CDR2 SVGAGI. The CDR3 is 12 amino acids. CDR3 sequence: CASSTGGQPQHF. As DNA, the CDR3 is TGTGCCAGCAGCACGGGTGGGCAGCCCCAGCATTTT.

This clone came up once. The chain recombines TRBV9 with TRBJ1-4; possible D gene TRBD1, 5 bases. The V gene lost 4 bases and the J gene lost 7 bases, with 14 bases spanning the gap. The CDR3 loop spans 14 amino acids. Germline CDR1 and CDR2: SGDLS and YYNGEE. The CDR3 spells CASSTGTGGEKLFF. In DNA form, the CDR3 reads TGTGCCAGCAGCACCGGGACGGGGGGTGAAAAACTGTTTTTT.

This clone was observed once. The rearrangement uses TRBV7-8 and TRBJ2-3; 7 bases align to TRBD2. Germline V gene lookup returns CDR1 SGHVS and CDR2 FQNEAQ. Unmatched junction bases numbered 1, after V lost 5 bases and J lost 5 bases. The length of the CDR3 is 12 residues. The DNA for the CDR3 is TGTGCCAGCAGCCCGGGGGGAGATACGCAGTATTTT. Amino acids: CASSPGGDTQYF.

Only one count was recorded for this clone. The chain links TRBV6-1 to TRBJ2-3, with 8 bases lining up with TRBD2. V dropped 0 bases and J dropped 1; count of bases not matched to a gene: 3. The CDR3 totals 16 residues. From germline, CDR1 is MNHNS and CDR2 SASEGT. The CDR3 nucleotides are TGTGCCAGCAGTGAAGCTGCCGGGGGGGGCACAGATACGCAGTATTTT. This encodes CASSEAAGGGTDTQYF.

This clone was recorded a few times. The chain is built from TRBV11-2 and TRBJ1-4, with 10 bases aligning to TRBD1. The CDR3 sequence is 17 residues long. CDR1 and CDR2 (germline): SGHAT, FQNNGV. The V segment lost 5 bases and the J segment 4 bases; nucleotides outside the gene matches: 10. The CDR3 spells CASSGWTGGPSNEKLFF. In DNA, the CDR3 is TGTGCCAGCAGCGGATGGACAGGGGGTCCCAGTAATGAAAAACTGTTTTTT.

The rearrangement links TRBV9 to TRBJ2-3; possibly TRBD2 for D (6 bases). The V and J ends lost 6 bases and 5 bases respectively, with 19 bases between them. Germline V lookup: CDR1 SGDLS, CDR2 YYNGEE. The length of the CDR3 is 15 residues. CDR3 loop: CASNGDSPARDTQYF. In DNA, the CDR3 is TGTGCCAGCAACGGGGACTCCCCGGCCAGAGATACGCAGTATTTT.

This chain links TRBV27 with TRBJ2-1, with TRBD1 identical over 8 bases. Germline CDR1 and CDR2: MNHEY and SMNVEV (reference sequence). CDR3 length: 16 amino acids. After removal of 6 bases from V and 6 bases from J, the junction contained 13 bases not matched to a gene. The CDR3 DNA reads TGTGCCAGCAGCAACGTTTACAGGGGGGCGAGCAATGAGCAGTTCTTC. It translates to CASSNVYRGASNEQFF.